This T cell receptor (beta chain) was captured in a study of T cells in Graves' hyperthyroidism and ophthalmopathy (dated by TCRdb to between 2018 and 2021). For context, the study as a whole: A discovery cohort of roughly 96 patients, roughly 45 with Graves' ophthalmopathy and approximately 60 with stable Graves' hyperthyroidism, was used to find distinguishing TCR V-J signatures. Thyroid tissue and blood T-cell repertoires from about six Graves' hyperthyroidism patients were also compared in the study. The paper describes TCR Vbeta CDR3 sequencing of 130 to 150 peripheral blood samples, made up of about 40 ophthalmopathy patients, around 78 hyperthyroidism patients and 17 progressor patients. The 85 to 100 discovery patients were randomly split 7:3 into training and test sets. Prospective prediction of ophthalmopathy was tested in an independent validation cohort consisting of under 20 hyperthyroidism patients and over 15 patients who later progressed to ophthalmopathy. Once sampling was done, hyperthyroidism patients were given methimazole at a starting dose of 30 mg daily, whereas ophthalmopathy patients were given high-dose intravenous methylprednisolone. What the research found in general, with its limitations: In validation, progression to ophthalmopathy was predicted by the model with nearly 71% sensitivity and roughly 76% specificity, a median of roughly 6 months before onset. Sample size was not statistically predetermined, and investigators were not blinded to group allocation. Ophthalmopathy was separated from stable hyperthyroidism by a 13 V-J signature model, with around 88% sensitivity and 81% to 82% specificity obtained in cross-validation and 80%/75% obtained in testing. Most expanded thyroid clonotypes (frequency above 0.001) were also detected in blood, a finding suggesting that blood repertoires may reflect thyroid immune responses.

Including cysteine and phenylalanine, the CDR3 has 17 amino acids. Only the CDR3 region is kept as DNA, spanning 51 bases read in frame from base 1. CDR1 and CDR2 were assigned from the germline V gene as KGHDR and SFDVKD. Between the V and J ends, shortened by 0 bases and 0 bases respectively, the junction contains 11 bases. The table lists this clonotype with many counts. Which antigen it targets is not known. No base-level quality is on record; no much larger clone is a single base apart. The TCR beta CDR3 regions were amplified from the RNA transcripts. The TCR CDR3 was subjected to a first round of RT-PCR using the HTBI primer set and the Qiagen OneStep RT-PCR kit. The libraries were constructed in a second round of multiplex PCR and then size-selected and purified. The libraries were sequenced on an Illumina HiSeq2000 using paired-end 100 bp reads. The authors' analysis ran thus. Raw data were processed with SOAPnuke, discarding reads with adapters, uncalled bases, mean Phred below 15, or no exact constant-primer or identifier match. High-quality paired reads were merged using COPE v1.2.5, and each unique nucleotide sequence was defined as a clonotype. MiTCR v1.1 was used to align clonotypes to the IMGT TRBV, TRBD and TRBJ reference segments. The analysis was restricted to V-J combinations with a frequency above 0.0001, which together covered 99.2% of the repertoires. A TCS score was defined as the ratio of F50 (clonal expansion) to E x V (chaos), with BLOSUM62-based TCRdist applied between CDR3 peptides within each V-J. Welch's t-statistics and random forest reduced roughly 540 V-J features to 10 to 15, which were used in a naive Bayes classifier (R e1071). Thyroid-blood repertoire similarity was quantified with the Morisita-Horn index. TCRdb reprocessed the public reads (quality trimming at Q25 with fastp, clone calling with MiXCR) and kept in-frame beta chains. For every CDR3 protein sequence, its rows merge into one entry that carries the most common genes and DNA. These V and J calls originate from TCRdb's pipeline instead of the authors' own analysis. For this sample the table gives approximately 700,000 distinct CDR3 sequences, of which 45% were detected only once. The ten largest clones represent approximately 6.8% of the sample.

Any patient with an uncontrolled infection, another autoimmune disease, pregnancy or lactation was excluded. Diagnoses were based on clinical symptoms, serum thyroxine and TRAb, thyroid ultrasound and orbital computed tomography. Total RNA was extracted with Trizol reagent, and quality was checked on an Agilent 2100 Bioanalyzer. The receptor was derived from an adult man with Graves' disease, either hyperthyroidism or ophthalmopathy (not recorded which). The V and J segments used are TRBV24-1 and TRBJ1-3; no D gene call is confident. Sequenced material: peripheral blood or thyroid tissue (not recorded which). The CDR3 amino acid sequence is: CATSDLHGLSSGNTIYF. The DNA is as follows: TGTGCCACCAGTGATTTGCATGGACTGAGCTCTGGAAACACCATATATTTT.